Listed below are T cell receptor beta chains from one sample, sequenced in a study of lymphopenia after photon versus proton radiotherapy. Using immunoSEQ multiplex PCR, the repertoire was profiled, and TCRdb retains in-frame clones only, with some absent. The repertoire holds about 29,000 clones, about 87% seen once, with about 50% in the top ten. Material: peripheral blood, obtained from a patient treated with proton-based radiotherapy. These receptors originate from a woman aged 55-75 years with cholangiocarcinoma. Some clones in this sample may be carry-over from other donors' samples. Both conserved end residues are part of each CDR3. D genes are given only for firm matches. Expanded clones are given a class, and other clones once, few, many or no size at all.

clone size,D gene,V gene,J gene,CDR3 DNA,CDR3 protein
.,TRBD1,TRBV4-3,TRBJ1-1,TGCGCCAGCAGCCAAGAGGGCAGGGGGGACACTGAAGCTTTCTTT,CASSQEGRGDTEAFF
.,.,TRBV2,TRBJ2-7,TGTGCCAGCAGGGGTTTAGGGGGTTTCTACGAGCAGTACTTC,CASRGLGGFYEQYF
.,.,TRBV19,TRBJ2-5,TGTGCCAGTGCCGGCGGTACTTGGGGAGAGACCCAGTACTTC,CASAGGTWGETQYF
.,TRBD1,TRBV10-3,TRBJ1-4,TGTGCCATCAGTGCGACAGGGACCCTTAATAAACTGTTTTTT,CAISATGTLNKLFF
once,TRBD1,TRBV30,TRBJ1-4,TGTGCCTGCAAAACACAGGGGAATGAAAAACTGTTTTTT,CACKTQGNEKLFF
few,.,TRBV4-3,TRBJ2-7,TGCGCCAGCAGCCAAGACGGAGGGGAAGCAGTCTACGAGCAGTACTTC,CASSQDGGEAVYEQYF
.,.,TRBV9,TRBJ1-2,TGTGCCAGCAGCGAGGATGAAGCTAACTATGGCTACACCTTC,CASSEDEANYGYTF
.,.,TRBV4-2,TRBJ1-5,TGTGCCAGCAGCCAGGGGATTAATCAGCCCCAGCATTTT,CASSQGINQPQHF
.,.,TRBV29-1,TRBJ2-7,TGCAGCGTTGATGAAGGCGCCTACGAGCAGTACTTC,CSVDEGAYEQYF
.,TRBD2,TRBV6-5,TRBJ2-1,TGTGCCAGCAGTCGTCACCGGGGGGACTACAATGAGCAGTTCTTC,CASSRHRGDYNEQFF
.,.,TRBV4-1,TRBJ1-5,TGCGCCAGTTCTGCCTACAGGGATAGCAATCAGCCCCAGCATTTT,CASSAYRDSNQPQHF
.,.,TRBV7-2,TRBJ2-1,TGTGCCAGCAGCCCCTCGACAGCTGCTGAGCAGTTCTTC,CASSPSTAAEQFF
few,.,TRBV2,TRBJ1-1,TGTGCCAGCAGTGAACTCATGAACACTGAAGCTTTCTTT,CASSELMNTEAFF
.,.,TRBV7-2,TRBJ1-5,TGTGCCAGCAGCTTCTCCAGTGTCGATCAGCCCCAGCATTTT,CASSFSSVDQPQHF
.,TRBD2,TRBV11-2,TRBJ2-3,TGTGCCAGCAGTGACCGGGGGGTCGGGAGAGGCACAGATACGCAGTATTTT,CASSDRGVGRGTDTQYF